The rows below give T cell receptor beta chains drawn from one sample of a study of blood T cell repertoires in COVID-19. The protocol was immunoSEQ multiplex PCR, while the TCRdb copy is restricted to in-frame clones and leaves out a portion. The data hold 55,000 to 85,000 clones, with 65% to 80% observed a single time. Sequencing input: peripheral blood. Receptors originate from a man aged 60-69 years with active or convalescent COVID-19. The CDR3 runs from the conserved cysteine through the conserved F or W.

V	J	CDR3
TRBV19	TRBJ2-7	CASSSAGGSSYEQYF
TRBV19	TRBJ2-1	CASSLLGSGGFYNEQFF
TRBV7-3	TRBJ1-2	CASSPGDGYGYTF
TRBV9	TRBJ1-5	CASSPHGSDGQPQHF
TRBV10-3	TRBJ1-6	CAISESMRGAGSPLHF
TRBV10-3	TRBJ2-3	CAISESRGGVDTQYF
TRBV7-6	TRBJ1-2	CASSAGQDFYGYTF
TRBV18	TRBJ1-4	CASSQLQGDEKLFF
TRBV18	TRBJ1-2	CASSPGQGHGYTF
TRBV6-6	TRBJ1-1	CASSKQGWDTEAFF
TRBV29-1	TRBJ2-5	CSVGGSQETQYF
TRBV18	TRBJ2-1	CASSPLGGGPSGLYNEQFF
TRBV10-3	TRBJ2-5	CAIGSRDRAQETQYF
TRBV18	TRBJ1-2	CASSPTRRDGYTF
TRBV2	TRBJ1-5	CASSEESGSSPQHF
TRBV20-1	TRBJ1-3	CSASAFSGNTIYF
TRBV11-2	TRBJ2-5	CASSLAGQGVETQYF
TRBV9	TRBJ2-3	CARGLAGGHTQYF
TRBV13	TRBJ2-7	CASSNPSGYEQYF
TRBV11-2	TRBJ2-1	CASSLGTSGLMGVNEQFF
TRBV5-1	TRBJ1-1	CASSLATQGGNTEAFF
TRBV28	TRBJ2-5	CASRPIRDWETQYF
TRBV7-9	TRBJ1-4	CASSLGGNEKLFF
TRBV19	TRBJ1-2	CASSSGGQGRAYGYTF
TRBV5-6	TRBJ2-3	CASSLGQGYTQYF
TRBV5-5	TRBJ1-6	CASSLIGGDSPLHF
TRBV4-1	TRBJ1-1	CASSQDRWTGGNTEAFF
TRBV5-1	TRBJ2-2	CASSLAGQRNTGELFF